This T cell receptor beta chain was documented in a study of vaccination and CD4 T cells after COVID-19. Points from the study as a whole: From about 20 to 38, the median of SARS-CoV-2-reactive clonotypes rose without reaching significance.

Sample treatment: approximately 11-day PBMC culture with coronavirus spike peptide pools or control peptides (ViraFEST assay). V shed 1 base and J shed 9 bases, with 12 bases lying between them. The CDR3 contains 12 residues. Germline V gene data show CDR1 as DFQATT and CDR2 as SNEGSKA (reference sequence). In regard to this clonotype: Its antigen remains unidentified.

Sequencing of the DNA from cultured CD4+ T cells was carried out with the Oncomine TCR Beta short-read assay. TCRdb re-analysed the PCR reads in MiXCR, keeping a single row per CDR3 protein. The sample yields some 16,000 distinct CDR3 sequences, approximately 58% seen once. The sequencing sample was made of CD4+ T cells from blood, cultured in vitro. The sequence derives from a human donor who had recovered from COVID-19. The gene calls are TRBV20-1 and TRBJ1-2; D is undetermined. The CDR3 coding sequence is TGCAGTGCTAGAGTGGTTGAATTGAGCTACACCTTC. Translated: CSARVVELSYTF.